This is a list of T cell receptor beta chains from one sample in a study of T-cell reconstitution after alpha-beta-depleted transplantation in children. TCRdb re-called the PCR reads through MiXCR, storing one row per CDR3 protein. This table holds around 500,000 distinct CDR3 sequences, roughly 24% found once. Sequences were derived from PBMCs, mostly from graft donor cells, sampled 360 days after TCRalphabeta/CD19-depleted stem cell transplant. The receptors originated from a boy under three years old who had a stem cell transplant for acute myeloid leukemia, so the T cells may come from the graft donor. Both conserved end residues are part of each CDR3. The D gene is left open where the match is weak. Not every row has a clone size; where given, it reads once, few, many or a size class.

.	TRBJ1-4	TRBV12-5	few	CAPVPGHEKLFF	TGTGCTCCTGTCCCGGGGCATGAAAAACTGTTTTTT
.	TRBJ2-5	TRBV3-1	many	CASAGGLGETQYF	TGTGCCAGCGCAGGGGGGCTCGGAGAGACCCAGTACTTC
.	TRBJ2-2	TRBV6-1	.	CASSLTGHNTGELFF	TGTGCCAGCAGCCTGACGGGACACAACACCGGGGAGCTGTTTTTT
.	TRBJ2-3	TRBV20-1	few	CSAPGEIADTQYF	TGCAGTGCTCCAGGCGAGATCGCAGATACGCAGTATTTT
TRBD2	TRBJ2-1	TRBV6-5	few	CASSYAGLAINEQFF	TGTGCCAGCAGTTACGCGGGACTAGCGATCAATGAGCAGTTCTTC
TRBD2	TRBJ2-3	TRBV4-3	many	CASSQGASGASPDTQYF	TGCGCCAGCAGCCAAGGGGCTAGCGGGGCCTCGCCTGATACGCAGTATTTT
.	TRBJ1-2	TRBV29-1	many	CSVEGVEGDYGYTF	TGCAGCGTTGAAGGGGTCGAAGGAGACTATGGCTACACCTTC
.	TRBJ2-2	TRBV7-9	.	CASSFRLELFF	TGTGCCAGCAGCTTTAGACTGGAGCTGTTTTTT
TRBD2	TRBJ2-5	TRBV4-2	many	CASSQVPDIGKRGGHRETQYF	TGTGCCAGCAGCCAAGTTCCAGACATTGGGAAGCGGGGGGGCCATCGAGAGACCCAGTACTTC
TRBD1	TRBJ2-1	TRBV7-8	many	CASSTRTGAYNEQFF	TGTGCCAGCAGCACACGGACAGGCGCCTACAATGAGCAGTTCTTC
.	TRBJ2-3	TRBV20-1	.	CSARALGVVGDTDTQYF	TGCAGTGCTAGAGCACTAGGGGTCGTCGGAGACACAGATACGCAGTATTTT
.	TRBJ2-7	TRBV28	few	CASSLTGSSYEQYF	TGTGCCAGCAGTTTGACAGGCTCTTCCTACGAGCAGTACTTC
TRBD2	TRBJ2-2	TRBV24-1	.	CATSDLHSGLALTGELFF	TGTGCCACCAGTGATTTGCATTCAGGACTAGCCTTAACCGGGGAGCTGTTTTTT
.	TRBJ1-1	TRBV12-3/TRBV12-4	many	CASSQPRSGAFF	TGTGCCAGCAGCCAACCTCGGTCGGGAGCTTTCTTT
.	TRBJ2-2	TRBV7-9	few	CASSATGRGGELFF	TGTGCCAGCAGCGCGACAGGTCGGGGCGGGGAGCTGTTTTTT
.	TRBJ2-7	TRBV7-9	many	CASSSYEDLTLAYEQYF	TGTGCCAGCAGCTCTTATGAGGATTTGACCCTCGCCTACGAGCAGTACTTC
.	TRBJ2-5	TRBV12-3/TRBV12-4	many	CASSRRGGGETQYF	TGTGCCAGCAGCCGCAGGGGAGGTGGGGAGACCCAGTACTTC
.	TRBJ1-3	TRBV10-3	many	CAISERTVGNTIYF	TGTGCCATCAGTGAGCGGACAGTCGGAAACACCATATATTTT
.	TRBJ1-1	TRBV15	.	CATSRDLREGGEAFF	TGTGCCACCAGCAGAGATCTCAGGGAAGGGGGTGAAGCTTTCTTT
.	TRBJ2-5	TRBV20-1	.	CSARGVAEGLVQETQYF	TGCAGTGCTAGAGGGGTGGCGGAGGGGCTCGTCCAAGAGACCCAGTACTTC
.	TRBJ1-2	TRBV7-9	many	CASSGIHPGEEEGANYGYTF	TGTGCCAGCAGCGGCATCCACCCCGGGGAAGAGGAGGGGGCTAACTATGGCTACACCTTC
TRBD2	TRBJ2-5	TRBV7-2	.	CASSLARLAGKETQYF	TGTGCCAGCAGCTTAGCGAGACTAGCGGGGAAAGAGACCCAGTACTTC
TRBD1	TRBJ1-2	TRBV20-1	.	CSATRTGGSSNYGYTF	TGCAGTGCTACGAGGACAGGGGGCAGTTCTAACTATGGCTACACCTTC
TRBD2	TRBJ2-5	TRBV12-3/TRBV12-4	.	CASSPMTSGKTQYF	TGTGCCAGCAGCCCGATGACTAGCGGGAAGACCCAGTACTTC
.	TRBJ2-7	TRBV5-1	.	CASSTESRYEQYF	TGCGCCAGCAGCACCGAATCGCGGTACGAGCAGTACTTC
TRBD2	TRBJ2-5	TRBV29-1	many	CSVALRGLARQETQYF	TGCAGCGTGGCCCTGCGGGGACTAGCGAGGCAAGAGACCCAGTACTTC
.	TRBJ2-1	TRBV20-1	few	CSAREGGIYNEQFF	TGCAGTGCTAGAGAGGGTGGGATCTACAATGAGCAGTTCTTC
.	TRBJ1-5	TRBV6-2/TRBV6-3	many	CASSPPISNQPQHF	TGTGCCAGCAGCCCGCCGATTAGCAATCAGCCCCAGCATTTT
.	TRBJ1-5	TRBV15	.	CATSRGKGQPQHF	TGTGCCACCAGCAGAGGGAAGGGTCAGCCCCAGCATTTT
.	TRBJ2-3	TRBV10-3	few	CAISGVVGAPTDTQYF	TGTGCCATCAGTGGGGTTGTGGGGGCCCCGACAGATACGCAGTATTTT
.	TRBJ2-5	TRBV10-1	.	CASSEFTGQETQYF	TGCGCCAGCAGTGAGTTCACGGGGCAAGAGACCCAGTACTTC
.	TRBJ1-5	TRBV10-3	many	CAISDPTGAPPAQHF	TGTGCCATCAGTGACCCGACAGGAGCCCCCCCGGCCCAGCATTTT
.	TRBJ2-1	TRBV29-1	many	CSVEDVRDEEQFF	TGCAGCGTTGAAGATGTACGGGACGAGGAGCAGTTCTTC
.	TRBJ2-3	TRBV7-2	many	CASSHPPQLDTQYF	TGTGCCAGCAGCCATCCCCCTCAGTTAGATACGCAGTATTTT
.	TRBJ1-4	TRBV7-9	many	CASSLMGGEKLFF	TGTGCCAGCAGCTTAATGGGCGGTGAAAAACTGTTTTTT
TRBD1	TRBJ2-1	TRBV12-3/TRBV12-4	few	CASSADRANEQFF	TGTGCCAGCAGTGCGGACAGGGCCAATGAGCAGTTCTTC
TRBD1	TRBJ1-2	TRBV24-1	.	CATSSGTGVPGYTF	TGTGCCACCAGCAGTGGGACAGGGGTTCCTGGCTACACCTTC
TRBD1	TRBJ2-1	TRBV5-1	.	CASSPGTVFKGQFF	TGCGCCAGCAGCCCAGGGACAGTTTTTAAAGGGCAGTTCTTC
.	TRBJ2-7	TRBV29-1	many	CSVETEKYEQYF	TGCAGCGTTGAGACAGAAAAATACGAGCAGTACTTC
TRBD2	TRBJ2-7	TRBV20-1	.	CSATGTSGGVHYEQYF	TGCAGTGCAACCGGGACTAGCGGGGGGGTCCACTACGAGCAGTACTTC
.	TRBJ1-2	TRBV20-1	once	CSARSGARGGYTF	TGCAGTGCTAGATCTGGCGCCCGGGGTGGCTACACCTTC
TRBD1	TRBJ1-1	TRBV12-3/TRBV12-4	many	CASSLRGTGETEAFF	TGTGCCAGCAGTTTAAGGGGGACAGGGGAAACTGAAGCTTTCTTT
.	TRBJ2-3	TRBV5-1	.	CASSLSQGNTDTQYF	TGCGCCAGCAGCTTGTCGCAGGGGAACACAGATACGCAGTATTTT
TRBD1	TRBJ2-5	TRBV15	many	CATSRDPGQLQETQYF	TGTGCCACCAGCAGAGATCCGGGACAGCTCCAAGAGACCCAGTACTTC
.	TRBJ2-1	TRBV12-3/TRBV12-4	few	CASSLAGHNEQFF	TGTGCCAGCAGTTTAGCGGGTCACAATGAGCAGTTCTTC
TRBD2	TRBJ2-5	TRBV12-5	many	CASGPRTSRAETQYF	TGTGCTAGTGGTCCCCGGACTAGTCGAGCCGAGACCCAGTACTTC
.	TRBJ1-5	TRBV5-6	.	CASSLGSRADQPQHF	TGTGCCAGCAGCTTGGGGAGCAGGGCCGATCAGCCCCAGCATTTT
.	TRBJ1-5	TRBV20-1	.	CSVADNQPQHF	TGCAGTGTGGCCGACAATCAGCCCCAGCATTTT
.	TRBJ1-1	TRBV7-6	few	CASSLESRGTNTEAFF	TGTGCCAGCAGCTTAGAGAGCAGGGGTACGAACACTGAAGCTTTCTTT
TRBD1	TRBJ2-2	TRBV20-1	.	CSAQDRGDTGELFF	TGCAGTGCCCAGGACAGGGGCGACACCGGGGAGCTGTTTTTT
.	TRBJ2-7	TRBV20-1	few	CSAGGVLAYEQYF	TGCAGTGCTGGCGGGGTCCTTGCCTACGAGCAGTACTTC
TRBD2	TRBJ2-5	TRBV11-3	few	CASSQGLAGEETQYF	TGTGCCAGCAGCCAAGGACTAGCGGGGGAGGAGACCCAGTACTTC
TRBD1	TRBJ2-2	TRBV18	.	CASYGQGNGGELFF	TGTGCCAGCTACGGACAGGGGAACGGCGGGGAGCTGTTTTTT
TRBD1	TRBJ1-1	TRBV5-1	many	CASSLVPGQEAFF	TGCGCCAGCAGCCTCGTACCGGGACAGGAAGCTTTCTTT
.	TRBJ2-4	TRBV28	many	CASSTRGFKNIQYF	TGTGCCAGCTCCACCCGGGGGTTCAAAAACATTCAGTACTTC
.	TRBJ2-3	TRBV15	few	CATSRADGAVAQYF	TGTGCCACCAGCAGAGCCGACGGGGCAGTGGCGCAGTATTTT
.	TRBJ2-2	TRBV4-1	.	CASSQGSVRSGELFF	TGCGCCAGCAGCCAAGGGAGCGTTCGGTCCGGGGAGCTGTTTTTT
.	TRBJ1-2	TRBV7-2	.	CALRLVGKYGYTF	TGTGCCCTGCGGTTGGTGGGGAAATATGGCTACACCTTC
TRBD2	TRBJ2-7	TRBV7-2	few	CASSLGPTSGVYEQYF	TGTGCCAGCAGCTTAGGGCCTACTAGCGGGGTCTACGAGCAGTACTTC